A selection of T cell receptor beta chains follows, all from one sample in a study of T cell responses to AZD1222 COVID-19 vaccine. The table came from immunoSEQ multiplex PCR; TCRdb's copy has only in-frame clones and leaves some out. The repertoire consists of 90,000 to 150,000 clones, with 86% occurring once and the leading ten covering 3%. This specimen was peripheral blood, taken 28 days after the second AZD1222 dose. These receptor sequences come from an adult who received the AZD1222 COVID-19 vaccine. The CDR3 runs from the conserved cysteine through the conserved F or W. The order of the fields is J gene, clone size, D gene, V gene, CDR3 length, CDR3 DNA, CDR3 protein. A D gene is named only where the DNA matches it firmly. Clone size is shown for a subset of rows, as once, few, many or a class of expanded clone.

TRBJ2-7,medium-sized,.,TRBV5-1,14,TGCGCCAGCAAACCCGCGGGCCTCTCCTACGAGCAGTACTTC,CASKPAGLSYEQYF
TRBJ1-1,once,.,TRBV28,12,TGTGCCAGCAGTTACCGGACAGCCGAAGCTTTCTTT,CASSYRTAEAFF
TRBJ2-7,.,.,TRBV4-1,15,TGCGCCAGCAGCCAAGATCGGGACATAATGGACGAGCAGTACTTC,CASSQDRDIMDEQYF
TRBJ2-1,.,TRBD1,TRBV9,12,TGTGCCAGCAGCGATAGACAGGGGAGAAAGTTCTTC,CASSDRQGRKFF
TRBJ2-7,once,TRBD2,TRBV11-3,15,TGTGCCAGCAGCTATCGGGAGGGGGTTCCTTACGAGCAGTACTTC,CASSYREGVPYEQYF
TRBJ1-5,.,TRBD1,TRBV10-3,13,TGTGCCTCGAGTACAGGGGGCGTTCAGCCCCAGCATTTT,CASSTGGVQPQHF
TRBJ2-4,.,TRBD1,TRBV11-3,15,TGTGCCAGCAGCTTCAGGGGGCAGGGGGCCCGGATTCAGTACTTC,CASSFRGQGARIQYF
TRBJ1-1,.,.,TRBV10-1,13,TGCGCCAGCAGTTTCCAGGGGAACACTGAAGCTTTCTTT,CASSFQGNTEAFF
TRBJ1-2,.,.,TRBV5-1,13,TGCGCCAGCAGCTTGGCCCAAGGCGACGGCTACACCTTC,CASSLAQGDGYTF
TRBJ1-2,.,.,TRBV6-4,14,TGTGCCAGCAGTGCGACGGCCAGATCCTATGGCTACACCTTC,CASSATARSYGYTF
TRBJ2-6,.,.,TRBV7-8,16,TGTGCCAGCAGCTTAGTGGAGAGCTCTGGGGCCAACGTCCTGACTTTC,CASSLVESSGANVLTF
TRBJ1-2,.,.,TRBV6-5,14,TGTGCCAGCCGCCCGGGGGGAGCGAACTATGGCTACACCTTC,CASRPGGANYGYTF
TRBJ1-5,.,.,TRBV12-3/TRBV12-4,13,TGTGCCAGCAGTTTAGCAGGCAATCAGCCCCAGCATTTT,CASSLAGNQPQHF
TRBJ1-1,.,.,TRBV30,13,TGTGCCTGGAGTGAACAGCTGAACACTGAAGCTTTCTTT,CAWSEQLNTEAFF
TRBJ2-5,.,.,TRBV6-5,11,TGTGCCAGCAGCCTTCAGGAGACCCAGTACTTC,CASSLQETQYF
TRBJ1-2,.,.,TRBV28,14,TGTGCCAGCAGTTTTACCAGCAAGGTCTATGGCTACACCTTC,CASSFTSKVYGYTF
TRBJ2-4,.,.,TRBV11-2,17,TGTGCCAGCAGCTTAGAGGGTACGCCCGGAGCCAAAAACATTCAGTACTTC,CASSLEGTPGAKNIQYF
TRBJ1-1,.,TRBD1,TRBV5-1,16,TGCGCCAGCAGCTTGGTGGGACAGGGCATGAACACTGAAGCTTTCTTT,CASSLVGQGMNTEAFF
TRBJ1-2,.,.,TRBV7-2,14,TGTGCCAGCAGCCCCACCTATGAGGCCTATGGCTACACCTTC,CASSPTYEAYGYTF
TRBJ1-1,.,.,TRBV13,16,TGTGCCAGCAGCTTAGGCCTAATACCGGGGGGTACTGAAGCTTTCTTT,CASSLGLIPGGTEAFF
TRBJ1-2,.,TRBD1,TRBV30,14,TGTGCCTGGACCCCGGACAGGGCTAACTATGGCTACACCTTC,CAWTPDRANYGYTF
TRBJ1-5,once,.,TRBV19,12,TGTGCCAGTAGTTTCAGGGGTCAGCCCCAGCATTTT,CASSFRGQPQHF
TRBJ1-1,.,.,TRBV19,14,TGTGCCAGTAGTATACCGGGGGCGGCAGGGCGAGCTTTCTTT,CASSIPGAAGRAFF
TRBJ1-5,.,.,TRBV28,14,TGTGCCAGCAGTTTATGGGATAGCAATCAGCCCCAGCATTTT,CASSLWDSNQPQHF
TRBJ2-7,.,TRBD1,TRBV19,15,TGTGCCAGTAGTTCGGACAGGGCGGTCCCCTACGAGCAGTACTTC,CASSSDRAVPYEQYF
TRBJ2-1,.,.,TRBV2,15,TGTGCCAGCAGTCAACGGCGGACCCTGCTCAATGAGCAGTTCTTC,CASSQRRTLLNEQFF
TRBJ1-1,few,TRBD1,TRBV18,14,TGTGCCAGCTCGACGACAGGGGTTGTCATTGAAGCTTTCTTT,CASSTTGVVIEAFF
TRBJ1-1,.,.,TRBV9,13,TGTGCCAGCAGCGTAGGGGGGCAACCTGAAGCTTTCTTT,CASSVGGQPEAFF
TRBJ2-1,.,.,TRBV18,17,TGTGCCAGCTCACCATTGGAGGGTTTAAGCTCCTACAATGAGCAGTTCTTC,CASSPLEGLSSYNEQFF
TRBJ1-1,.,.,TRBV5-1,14,TGCGCCAGCAGCTTGGTAGGGGTGAACACTGAAGCTTTCTTT,CASSLVGVNTEAFF
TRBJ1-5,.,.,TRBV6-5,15,TGTGCCAGCAGAGCGGGCACCTCGGGGGATCAGCCCCAGCATTTT,CASRAGTSGDQPQHF
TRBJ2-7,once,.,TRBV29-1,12,TGCAGCGTTCTCGCAGGGACGGGGGAGCAGTACTTC,CSVLAGTGEQYF
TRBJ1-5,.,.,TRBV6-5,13,TGTGCCAGCAAAGCGGCGGGGAATCAGCCCCAGCATTTT,CASKAAGNQPQHF
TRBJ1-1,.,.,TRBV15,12,TGTGCCACCAGCGCCCAGGGGACTGAAGCTTTCTTT,CATSAQGTEAFF
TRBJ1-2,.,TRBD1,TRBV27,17,TGTGCCAGCAGTCCCGACAGGGGAGGCTACCTAAACTATGGCTACACCTTC,CASSPDRGGYLNYGYTF
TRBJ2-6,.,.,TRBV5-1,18,TGCGCCAGCAGCTTGGATTGGGGGTATGGAGCTGGGGCCAACGTCCTGACTTTC,CASSLDWGYGAGANVLTF
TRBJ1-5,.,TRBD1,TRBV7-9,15,TGTGCCAGCAGCCGGACAGGGGACGGTAATCAGCCCCAGCATTTT,CASSRTGDGNQPQHF
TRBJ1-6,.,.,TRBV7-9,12,TGTGCCAGCAGCTTAAACAACTCACCCCTCCACTTT,CASSLNNSPLHF
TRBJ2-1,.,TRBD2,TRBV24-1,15,TGTGCCACCAGTGATAGCGCTAGCGGGGGGTCCCAGCGTTTCTTC,CATSDSASGGSQRFF
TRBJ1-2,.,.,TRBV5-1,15,TGCGCCAGCAGCTTTAGCTCGGGACCCAACTATGGCTACACCTTC,CASSFSSGPNYGYTF
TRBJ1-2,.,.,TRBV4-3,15,TGCGCCAGCAGCCAAGTGCCGGGGGATAACTATGGCTACACCTTC,CASSQVPGDNYGYTF
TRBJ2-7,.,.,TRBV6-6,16,TGTGCCAGCAGCTATCGACCAGGGGATCCATCCTACGAGCAGTACTTC,CASSYRPGDPSYEQYF
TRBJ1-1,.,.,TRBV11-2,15,TGTGCCAGCAGCCCAAACACGGGCATGAACACTGAAGCTTTCTTT,CASSPNTGMNTEAFF
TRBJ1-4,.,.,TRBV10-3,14,TGTGCCATCAGTGACAGGGACACTAATGAAAAACTGTTTTTT,CAISDRDTNEKLFF
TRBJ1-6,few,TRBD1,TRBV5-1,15,TGCGCCAGCAGCTTGGCAGACAGGGGGCAATCACCCCTCCACTTT,CASSLADRGQSPLHF
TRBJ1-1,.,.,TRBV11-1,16,TGTGCCAGCAGCTTAGGTTTGGGGGCGGTGAACACTGAAGCTTTCTTT,CASSLGLGAVNTEAFF
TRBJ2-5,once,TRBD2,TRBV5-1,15,TGCGCCAGCTACCACAGCGGGGACCTACAAGAGACCCAGTACTTC,CASYHSGDLQETQYF
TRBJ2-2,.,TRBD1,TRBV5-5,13,TGTGCCAGCAGGCTACAGGGGTACGGGGAGCTGTTTTTT,CASRLQGYGELFF
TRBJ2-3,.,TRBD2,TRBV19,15,TGTGCCACTGCCCTTAGCGGGGGATATCCAGATACGCAGTATTTT,CATALSGGYPDTQYF